This TCR beta chain was sequenced for a study of T cells expressing NK-cell markers. TCRdb reprocessed the 5' RACE reads and keeps a single row for each CDR3 protein, giving no DNA. This table lists 500,000 to 600,000 distinct CDR3 sequences. The V gene's germline CDR1 is MDHEN and CDR2 SYDVKM. CDR3 length equals 14 residues. Sequencing used blood T cells: a sorted CD56 or NKG2C T cell subset, CD4+ or CD8+ T cells, or bulk PBMC T cells (not recorded which). The chain is built from TRBV28 and TRBJ1-4. This sequence was found in a man between 18 and 35 years old in good health. The CDR3 protein is CASGVGSTNEKLFF.